This is a list of T cell receptor beta chains from one sample in a study of blood T cell repertoires in COVID-19. Sequencing was performed with immunoSEQ multiplex PCR; in TCRdb, only in-frame clones are kept and a portion is missing. This sample has about 140,000 clones, with almost 85% found just once. Input material: PBMCs or T cells enriched from blood (not recorded which). Every receptor here comes from a middle-aged man with acute COVID-19. CDR3s include the opening cysteine and the closing phenylalanine or tryptophan. The D gene is left open where the match is weak. Only some rows state a clone size, as once, few, many or a class for expanded clones.

D gene | CDR3 length | J gene | V gene | clone size | CDR3 DNA | CDR3 protein
TRBD1 | 18 | TRBJ1-5 | TRBV7-2 | few | TGTGCCAGCAGCTTATCAACTGGGGACAGGGGGAGCAATCAGCCCCAGCATTTT | CASSLSTGDRGSNQPQHF
TRBD2 | 15 | TRBJ2-1 | TRBV10-3 | . | TGTGCCATCAGTGAAGGACTAGCGGGAGACCCCGGTCAGTTCTTC | CAISEGLAGDPGQFF
TRBD1 | 16 | TRBJ1-2 | TRBV15 | few | TGTGCCACCAGCAATTTAGGGGGACAGGGAGTTGGAGGCTACACCTTC | CATSNLGGQGVGGYTF
. | 14 | TRBJ2-7 | TRBV5-8 | . | TGTGCCAGCACTTCCATCAGGAAGGCCTACGAGCAGTACTTC | CASTSIRKAYEQYF
. | 13 | TRBJ2-3 | TRBV12-3/TRBV12-4 | . | TGTGCCAGCAGTCCCGGGCGGGGTACGGGGCAGTATTTT | CASSPGRGTGQYF
. | 16 | TRBJ1-6 | TRBV30 | few | TGTGCCTGGAGTGGTGACATGAGCTCCTATAATTCACCCCTCCACTTT | CAWSGDMSSYNSPLHF
TRBD2 | 19 | TRBJ2-1 | TRBV7-7 | . | TGTGCCAGCAGCCCTACCGGGACTAGCGGGAGCGGCTCCTACAATGAGCAGTTCTTC | CASSPTGTSGSGSYNEQFF
. | 15 | TRBJ2-3 | TRBV18 | . | TGTGCCAGCTCACCGGGGGGGACAATTCCCGATACGCAGTATTTT | CASSPGGTIPDTQYF
TRBD1 | 13 | TRBJ1-3 | TRBV7-2 | . | TGTGCCAGCAGCAGAGACAGGGGGAACACCATATATTTT | CASSRDRGNTIYF
. | 16 | TRBJ2-2 | TRBV2 | . | TGTGCCAGCATTGGCAGGGATTACGCGAACACCGGGGAGCTGTTTTTT | CASIGRDYANTGELFF
TRBD2 | 17 | TRBJ2-3 | TRBV19 | . | TGTGCCAGTAGTATTCTCCTGCAGGGAGGGTACACAGATACGCAGTATTTT | CASSILLQGGYTDTQYF
. | 14 | TRBJ1-1 | TRBV7-2 | . | TGTGCCAGCAGCTTAGCTAGGTCGGGTACTGAAGCTTTCTTT | CASSLARSGTEAFF
TRBD2 | 15 | TRBJ2-1 | TRBV9 | . | TGTGCCAGCAGCGTAGAAGCGGGGGGCCGTGTTGAGCAGTTCTTC | CASSVEAGGRVEQFF
TRBD2 | 17 | TRBJ2-2 | TRBV5-1 | . | TGCGCCAGCAGCTTGGTAGCGGGGGGCCGCAACACCGGGGAGCTGTTTTTT | CASSLVAGGRNTGELFF
. | 13 | TRBJ1-6 | TRBV12-3/TRBV12-4 | . | TGTGCCAGCAGTGAGACTAATAATTCACCCCTCCACTTT | CASSETNNSPLHF
. | 12 | TRBJ1-2 | TRBV5-1 | . | TGCGCCAGCAGCGGTGACTACGGCGGCTACACCTTC | CASSGDYGGYTF
TRBD1 | 18 | TRBJ1-1 | TRBV3-1/TRBV3-2 | many | TGTGCCAGCAGCCAAGCGGGGGACAGGGGTATGGTGAACACTGAAGCTTTCTTT | CASSQAGDRGMVNTEAFF
TRBD2 | 16 | TRBJ2-3 | TRBV5-1 | . | TGCGCCAGCAGAACTCTAGCGGGGGGCCCTGAAGATACGCAGTATTTT | CASRTLAGGPEDTQYF
. | 13 | TRBJ2-1 | TRBV18 | few | TGTGCCAGCTCACCGAGCCAGGGGAATGAGCAGTTCTTC | CASSPSQGNEQFF
. | 13 | TRBJ1-2 | TRBV12-3/TRBV12-4 | . | TGTGCCATCTGGGGGGGTCTTGGCTATGGCTACACCTTC | CAIWGGLGYGYTF
TRBD2 | 17 | TRBJ2-2 | TRBV11-2 | . | TGTGCCAGCAGCTCCAGACCGAGCGGGAGGAACACCGGGGAGCTGTTTTTT | CASSSRPSGRNTGELFF
. | 14 | TRBJ2-2 | TRBV19 | . | TGTGCCAGTATTCCGGGACTGAACACCGGGGAGCTGTTTTTT | CASIPGLNTGELFF
TRBD1 | 15 | TRBJ2-1 | TRBV19 | . | TGTGCCAGTAGCCCCAACCAACAGGGGGGCAATGAGCAGTTCTTC | CASSPNQQGGNEQFF
TRBD1 | 14 | TRBJ1-4 | TRBV5-6 | . | TGTGCCAGCAGCGGGGACAGGGGGCACGAAAAACTGTTTTTT | CASSGDRGHEKLFF
. | 16 | TRBJ2-3 | TRBV28 | . | TGTGCCAGCAGTTCCCCCACAGGCCTCGGCACAGATACGCAGTATTTT | CASSSPTGLGTDTQYF
. | 11 | TRBJ2-1 | TRBV2 | . | TGTGCCAGCATCCTAACCCCTGAGCAGTTCTTC | CASILTPEQFF
TRBD1 | 16 | TRBJ2-5 | TRBV24-1 | . | TGTGCCACCAGTGACCCGAATCCGGGACAGGGGGGACCCCAGTACTTC | CATSDPNPGQGGPQYF
TRBD1 | 14 | TRBJ1-5 | TRBV6-5 | . | TGTGCCAGCAGGGGGACAGGTAGCAATCAGCCCCAGCATTTT | CASRGTGSNQPQHF
. | 14 | TRBJ2-1 | TRBV10-1 | . | TGCGCCAGCTCGGCCAGGGCAGTCGACAATGAGCAGTTCTTC | CASSARAVDNEQFF
TRBD1 | 15 | TRBJ1-4 | TRBV13 | once | TGTGCCAGCAGCTTGGACAGGGGGGCAACTGAAAAACTGTTTTTT | CASSLDRGATEKLFF
. | 14 | TRBJ2-1 | TRBV10-3 | . | TGTGCCATCAGTGAAAAATTGGTTCTATCTGTGCAGTTCTTC | CAISEKLVLSVQFF
. | 14 | TRBJ1-3 | TRBV23-1 | . | TGCGCCAGCACTAAGGGGGATCATGGAAACACCATATATTTT | CASTKGDHGNTIYF
. | 13 | TRBJ2-1 | TRBV6-5 | . | TGTGCCAGCAGTTACCTAGGGGACAATGAGCAGTTCTTC | CASSYLGDNEQFF
. | 16 | TRBJ1-4 | TRBV7-8 | . | TGTGCCAGCAGCTTAGCCGGCAGGGATTCAGGCGGAAAACTGTTTTTT | CASSLAGRDSGGKLFF
. | 15 | TRBJ1-2 | TRBV18 | . | TGTGCCAGCTCACCCGAAATGACAGGAAGTTATGGCTACACCTTC | CASSPEMTGSYGYTF
. | 15 | TRBJ1-3 | TRBV6-1 | . | TGTGCCAGCAGTGAATTCAGGGCTGGTGGAAACACCATATATTTT | CASSEFRAGGNTIYF
. | 13 | TRBJ2-5 | TRBV2 | . | TGTGCCAGCAGTTTTGACTACCAAGAGACCCAGTACTTC | CASSFDYQETQYF
. | 18 | TRBJ2-3 | TRBV3-1/TRBV3-2 | . | TGTGCCAGCAGCCCTCAAGCCTTACAGCCACTCAGCACAGATACGCAGTATTTT | CASSPQALQPLSTDTQYF